The clone carrying this T cell receptor (beta chain) was seen only a few times. These data originate in a study of blood T cell repertoires in COVID-19. Germline CDR1 reads SGHRS; CDR2 reads YFSETQ. The CDR3 totals 14 residues. Trimming removed 1 base from V and 5 bases from J; junction bases left unmatched: 3. Here immunoSEQ multiplex PCR was the method, and the copy in TCRdb shows in-frame clones only, minus some. The repertoire has about 180,000 clones, about 85% of them found once; the top ten carry 9.8%. This clonotype originated in a woman older than 75 with acute or convalescent COVID-19. V gene TRBV5-1 combines with J gene TRBJ2-3, with 8 bases that match TRBD2. Sequencing was performed on peripheral blood. The CDR3 reads CASSLSGGEDTQYF. In DNA, the CDR3 is TGCGCCAGCAGCTTGAGCGGGGGTGAAGATACGCAGTATTTT.